This note documents a single T cell receptor beta chain sequence. PCR used 60 Vbeta primers and 13 Jbeta primers. Sequenced by immunoSEQ multiplex PCR; TCRdb stores in-frame clones only, minus some. In the table there are about 160,000 clones, roughly 80% of which are singletons. The germline V and J ends were trimmed by 1 base and 3 bases, with 10 bases remaining between them. This CDR3 has 15 amino acids. Germline CDR1 is MNHNS and CDR2 is SASEGT. This entry is derived from a study of cytomegalovirus exposure and HLA in healthy donors. The clonotype originates from a man in his fifties in good health and CMV-seropositive. This rearrangement joins TRBV6-1 to TRBJ1-5; D is uncertain. Input material: PBMCs. CDR3 sequence: CASSEVEGFNQPQHF. CDR3 DNA sequence: TGTGCCAGCAGTGAAGTGGAGGGATTCAATCAGCCCCAGCATTTT.